The clone carrying this T cell receptor beta chain occurred many times. This record comes from a study of T cells in Graves' hyperthyroidism and ophthalmopathy. The CDR3 is 12 amino acids. Per germline, CDR1 SQVTM and CDR2 ANQGSEA. Between the trimmed V and J ends, which lost 4 bases and 4 bases, there was a span of 10 bases. Researchers amplified the TCR beta CDR3 regions from RNA transcripts. Using the HTBI primer set, a first-round RT-PCR was run on the TCR CDR3. One entry per CDR3 protein, called by TCRdb with MiXCR from the multiplex PCR reads. This sample has hundreds of thousands of distinct CDR3 sequences; 11% to 15% occur once, and the top ten carry 25% to 30%.

Sequenced input: blood. The V and J genes are TRBV29-1 and TRBJ2-5, with no clear D. The receptor was isolated from a man in his forties or fifties with Graves' ophthalmopathy. In DNA, the CDR3 is TGCAGCGTTGCTCTGGGGATAGAGACCCAGTACTTC. This sequence encodes CSVALGIETQYF.